These 6 T cell receptor beta chains were sequenced from one sample in a study of control samples from healthy donors and cancer patients. The assay was immunoSEQ multiplex PCR, and TCRdb's table has in-frame clones only and misses some. The table lists over 150,000 clones, approximately 96% of them singletons. The sequenced material came from blood. These receptors were taken from a man aged 35-49 years in good health.

V and J are TRBV27 and TRBJ1-1, with 10 bases fitting TRBD1. V lost 4 bases and J lost 4; bases outside the gene matches: 3. The CDR3 consists of 14 residues. In germline, CDR1 is MNHEY, CDR2 SMNVEV (reference sequence). In DNA form, the CDR3 reads TGTGCCAGCAGTTCCGGACAGGGGGTCACTGAAGCTTTCTTT. Its translation is CASSSGQGVTEAFF.

This chain links TRBV18 with TRBJ1-1, with unresolved D. The CDR3 sequence is 13 residues long. Germline CDR1 reads KGHSH; CDR2 reads LQKENI. V lost 10 bases, J lost 1 base, and 13 bases lay in between. The CDR3 DNA follows: TGTGCCACCGCAAAAGCCGAGAACACTGAAGCTTTCTTT. It translates to CATAKAENTEAFF.

The V gene is TRBV29-1, the J gene TRBJ1-1; D remains ambiguous. Trimming removed 2 bases at V and 4 bases at J, with 8 bases between. Germline V gives CDR1 SQVTM, CDR2 ANQGSEA. This CDR3 comprises 12 residues. This CDR3 is CSVEFSGTEAFF. As DNA, the CDR3 is TGCAGCGTTGAATTCTCGGGCACTGAAGCTTTCTTT. The variable domain in full, with the rest retrieved from reference TRBV29-1 and TRBJ1-1, is SAVISQKPSRDICQRGTSLTIQCQVDSQVTMMFWYRQQPGQSLTLIATANQGSEATYESGFVIDKFPISRPNLTFSTLTVSNMSPEDSSIYLCSVEFSGTEAFFGQGTRLTVV.

V usage is TRBV6-5 and J usage is TRBJ2-3; no clear D. Trimming shortened V by 8 bases and J by 4 bases, and 16 bases separated the two germline ends. The germline CDR1 and CDR2 sequences are MNHEY and SVGAGI. This CDR3 has 14 residues. The CDR3 DNA follows: TGTGCCAGCGCGGCGCAGTTGGGCGCAGATACGCAGTATTTT. Protein product: CASAAQLGADTQYF.

The V and J genes are TRBV5-4 and TRBJ2-7; D may match TRBD1 or TRBD2 (6 bases each). This CDR3 has 13 amino acids. CDR1 is SGHNT and CDR2 is YYREEE in the germline V gene (reference sequence). V was shortened by 5 bases and J by 7 bases, with 16 bases between the two germline ends. The CDR3 region is CASSLTGAREQYF. CDR3 DNA sequence: TGTGCCAGCAGTCTCACGGGGGCCAGGGAGCAGTACTTC. The full variable domain, rest sourced from reference TRBV5-4 and TRBJ2-7, is ETGVTQSPTHLIKTRGQQVTLRCSSQSGHNTVSWYQQALGQGPQFIFQYYREEENGRGNFPPRFSGLQFPNYSSELNVNALELDDSALYLCASSLTGAREQYFGPGTRLTVT.

The V and J genes are TRBV10-3 and TRBJ1-6, with D possibly TRBD1 on 6 matching bases. The CDR3 spans 14 residues. The V gene's germline CDR1 is ENHRY and CDR2 SYGVKD. Trimming pared 2 bases from V and 6 bases from J, leaving 8 bases between. The chain's CDR3 is CAISEGDTNSPLHF. The CDR3 DNA reads as TGTGCCATCAGTGAGGGGGACACTAATTCACCCCTCCACTTT.